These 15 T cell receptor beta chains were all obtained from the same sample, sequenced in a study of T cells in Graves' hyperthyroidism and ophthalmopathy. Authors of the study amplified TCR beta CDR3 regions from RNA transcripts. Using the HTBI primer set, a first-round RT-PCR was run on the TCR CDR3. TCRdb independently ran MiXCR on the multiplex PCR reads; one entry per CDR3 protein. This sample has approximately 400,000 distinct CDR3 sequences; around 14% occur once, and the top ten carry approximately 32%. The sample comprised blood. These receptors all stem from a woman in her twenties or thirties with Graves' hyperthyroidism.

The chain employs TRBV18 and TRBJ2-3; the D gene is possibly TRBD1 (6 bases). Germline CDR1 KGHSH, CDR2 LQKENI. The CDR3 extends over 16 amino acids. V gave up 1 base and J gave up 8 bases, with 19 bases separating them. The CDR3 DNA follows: TGTGCCAGCTCACCACAGACGGGGACGGCACAGGGTACGCAGTATTTT. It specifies CASSPQTGTAQGTQYF.

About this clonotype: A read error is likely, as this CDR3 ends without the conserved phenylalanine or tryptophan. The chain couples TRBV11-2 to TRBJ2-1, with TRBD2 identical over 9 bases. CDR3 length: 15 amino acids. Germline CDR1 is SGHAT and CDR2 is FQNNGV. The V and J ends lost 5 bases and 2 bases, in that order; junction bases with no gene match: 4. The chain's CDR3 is CASSPGTSTYNEQFL. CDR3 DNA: TGTGCCAGCAGCCCCGGGACTAGCACCTACAATGAGCAGTTCCTC.

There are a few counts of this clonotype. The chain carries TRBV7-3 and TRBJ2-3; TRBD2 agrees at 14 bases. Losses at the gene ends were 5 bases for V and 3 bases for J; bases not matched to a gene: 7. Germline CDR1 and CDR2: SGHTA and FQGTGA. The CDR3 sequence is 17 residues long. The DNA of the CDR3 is TGTGCCAGCAGCCCACTAGGGACTAGCGGGAGTACAGATACGCAGTATTTT. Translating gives CASSPLGTSGSTDTQYF.

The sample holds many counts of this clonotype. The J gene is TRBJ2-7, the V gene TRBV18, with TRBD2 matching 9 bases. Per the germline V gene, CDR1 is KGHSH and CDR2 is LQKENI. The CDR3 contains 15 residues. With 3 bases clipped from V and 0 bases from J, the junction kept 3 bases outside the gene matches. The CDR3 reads CASSPPTSGSYEQYF. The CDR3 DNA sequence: TGTGCCAGCTCACCTCCGACTAGCGGCTCCTACGAGCAGTACTTC.

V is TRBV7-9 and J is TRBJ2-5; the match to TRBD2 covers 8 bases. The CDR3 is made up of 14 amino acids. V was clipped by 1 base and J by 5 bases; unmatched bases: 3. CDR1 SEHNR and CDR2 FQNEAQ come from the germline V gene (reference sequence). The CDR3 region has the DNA TGTGCCAGCAGCTTAGTAGGCGGGGGGGAGACCCAGTACTTC. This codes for CASSLVGGGETQYF.

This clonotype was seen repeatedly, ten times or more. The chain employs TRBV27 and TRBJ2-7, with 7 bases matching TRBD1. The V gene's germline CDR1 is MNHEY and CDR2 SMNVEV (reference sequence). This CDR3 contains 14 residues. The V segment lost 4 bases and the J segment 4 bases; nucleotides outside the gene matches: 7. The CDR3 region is CASSSTGNQYEQYF. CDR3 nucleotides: TGTGCCAGCAGTTCGACAGGGAACCAGTACGAGCAGTACTTC.

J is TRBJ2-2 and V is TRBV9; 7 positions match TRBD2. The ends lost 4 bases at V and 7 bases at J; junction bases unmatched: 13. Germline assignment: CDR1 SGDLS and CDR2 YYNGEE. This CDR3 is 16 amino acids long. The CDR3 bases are TGTGCCAGCAGCCCACAGACGGCGGGAGTGAGCGGGGAGCTGTTTTTT. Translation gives CASSPQTAGVSGELFF.

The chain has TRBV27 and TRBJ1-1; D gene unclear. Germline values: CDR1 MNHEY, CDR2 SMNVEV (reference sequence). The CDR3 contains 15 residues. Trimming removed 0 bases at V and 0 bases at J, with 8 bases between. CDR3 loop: CASSLSWGLNTEAFF. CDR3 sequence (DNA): TGTGCCAGCAGTTTATCGTGGGGTTTGAACACTGAAGCTTTCTTT.

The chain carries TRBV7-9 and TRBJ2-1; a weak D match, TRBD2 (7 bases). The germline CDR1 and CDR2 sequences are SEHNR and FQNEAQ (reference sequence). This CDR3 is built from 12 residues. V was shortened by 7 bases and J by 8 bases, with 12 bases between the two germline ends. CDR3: CASTIGGDEQFF. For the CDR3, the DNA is TGTGCCAGCACAATAGGGGGGGATGAGCAGTTCTTC.

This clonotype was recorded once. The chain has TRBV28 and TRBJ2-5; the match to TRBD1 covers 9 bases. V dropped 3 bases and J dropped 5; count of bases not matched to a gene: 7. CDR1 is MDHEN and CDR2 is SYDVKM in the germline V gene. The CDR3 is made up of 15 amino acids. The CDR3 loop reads CASSFTWDRVETQYF. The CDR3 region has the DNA TGTGCCAGCAGTTTCACCTGGGACAGGGTTGAGACCCAGTACTTC.

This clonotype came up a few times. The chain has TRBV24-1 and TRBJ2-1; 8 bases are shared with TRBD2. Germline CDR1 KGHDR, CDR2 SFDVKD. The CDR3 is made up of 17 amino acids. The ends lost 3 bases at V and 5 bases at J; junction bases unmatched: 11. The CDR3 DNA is TGTGCCACCAGTGATCGCCAACTAGCGGCCCACCACAATGAGCAGTTCTTC. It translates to CATSDRQLAAHHNEQFF.

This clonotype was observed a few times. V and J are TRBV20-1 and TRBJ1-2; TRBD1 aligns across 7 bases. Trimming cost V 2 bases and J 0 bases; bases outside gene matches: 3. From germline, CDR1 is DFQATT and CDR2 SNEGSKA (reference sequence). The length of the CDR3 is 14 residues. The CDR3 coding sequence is TGCAGTGCTAGACCCGGGACAGCTAACTATGGCTACACCTTC. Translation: CSARPGTANYGYTF.

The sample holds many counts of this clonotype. The CDR3: CSASAGTSVSYEQYF. As DNA, the CDR3 is TGCAGTGCTAGTGCCGGGACTAGCGTCTCCTACGAGCAGTACTTC. The chain links TRBV20-1 to TRBJ2-7; TRBD2 matches at 10 bases. Trimming removed 3 bases from V and 0 bases from J; junction bases left unmatched: 5. The CDR3 consists of 15 residues. Germline CDR1 is DFQATT and CDR2 is SNEGSKA (reference sequence).

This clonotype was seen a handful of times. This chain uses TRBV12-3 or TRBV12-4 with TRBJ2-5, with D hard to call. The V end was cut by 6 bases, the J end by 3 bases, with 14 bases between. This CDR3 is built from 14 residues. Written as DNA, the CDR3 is TGTGCCAGCAGGCGTAACGACGGAGAAGAGACCCAGTACTTC. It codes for CASRRNDGEETQYF.

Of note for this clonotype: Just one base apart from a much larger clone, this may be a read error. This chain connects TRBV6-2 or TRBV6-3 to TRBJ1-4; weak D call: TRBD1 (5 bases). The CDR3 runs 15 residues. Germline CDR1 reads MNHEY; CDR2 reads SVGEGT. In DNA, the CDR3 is TGTGCCAGCAGTTCGGGGCCGGTGGGGCCTGAAAAACTGCTTTTT. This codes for CASSSGPVGPEKLLF.